This TCR beta chain was obtained from a study of blood T cell repertoires in COVID-19. Assay: immunoSEQ multiplex PCR; the TCRdb copy retains only in-frame clones and omits some. The sample shows around 280,000 clones, roughly 86% of them seen only once. Germline CDR1 and CDR2: MNHEY and SMNVEV (reference sequence). V gave up 11 bases and J gave up 3 bases, with 8 bases separating them. The CDR3 extends over 12 amino acids. The rearrangement joins TRBV27 to TRBJ2-6; D is possibly TRBD1 (5 bases). What was sequenced was peripheral blood. The sequence was obtained from a woman aged 25 to 39 who had recovered from COVID-19. The CDR3 here is CAVGLGANVLTF. DNA of the CDR3: TGTGCCGTGGGGCTTGGGGCCAACGTCCTGACTTTC.